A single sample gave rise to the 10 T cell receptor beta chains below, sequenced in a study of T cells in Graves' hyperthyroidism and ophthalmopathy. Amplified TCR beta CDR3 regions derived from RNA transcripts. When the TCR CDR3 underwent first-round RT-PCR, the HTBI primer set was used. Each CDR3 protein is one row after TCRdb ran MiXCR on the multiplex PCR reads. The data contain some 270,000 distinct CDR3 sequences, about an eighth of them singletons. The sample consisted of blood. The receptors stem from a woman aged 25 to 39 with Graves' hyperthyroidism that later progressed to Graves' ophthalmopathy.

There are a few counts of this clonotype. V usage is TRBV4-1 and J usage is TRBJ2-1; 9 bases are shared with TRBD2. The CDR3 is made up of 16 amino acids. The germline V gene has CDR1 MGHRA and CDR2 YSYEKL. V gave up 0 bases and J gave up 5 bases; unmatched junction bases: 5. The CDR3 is CASSQEGRTSDNEQFF. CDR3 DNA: TGCGCCAGCAGCCAAGAGGGTAGGACTAGCGACAATGAGCAGTTCTTC.

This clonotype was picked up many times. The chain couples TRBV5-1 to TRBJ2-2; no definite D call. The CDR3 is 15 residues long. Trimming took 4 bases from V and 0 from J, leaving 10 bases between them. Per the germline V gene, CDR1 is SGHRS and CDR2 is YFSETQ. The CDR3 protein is CASSQDRANTGELFF. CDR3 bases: TGCGCCAGCAGCCAGGACCGGGCGAACACCGGGGAGCTGTTTTTT.

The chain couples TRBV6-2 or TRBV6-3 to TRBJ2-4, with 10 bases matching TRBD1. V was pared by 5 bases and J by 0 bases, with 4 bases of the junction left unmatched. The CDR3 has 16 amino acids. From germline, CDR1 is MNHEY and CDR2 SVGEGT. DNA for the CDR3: TGTGCCAGCAGTGGGACAGGGGCCCTAGCCAAAAACATTCAGTACTTC. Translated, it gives CASSGTGALAKNIQYF.

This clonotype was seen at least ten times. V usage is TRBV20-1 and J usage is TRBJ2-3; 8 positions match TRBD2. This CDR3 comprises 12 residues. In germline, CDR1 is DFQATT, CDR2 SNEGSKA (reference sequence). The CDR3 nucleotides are TGCAAAGCGGGAGAGAACACAGATACGCAGTATTTT. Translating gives CKAGENTDTQYF.

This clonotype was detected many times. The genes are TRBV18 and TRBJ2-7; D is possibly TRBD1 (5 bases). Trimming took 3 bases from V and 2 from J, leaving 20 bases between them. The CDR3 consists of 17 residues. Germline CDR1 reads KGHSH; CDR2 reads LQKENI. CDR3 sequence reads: CASSPTAPVGPTYEQYF. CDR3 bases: TGTGCCAGCTCACCCACCGCCCCGGTGGGGCCAACCTACGAGCAGTACTTC. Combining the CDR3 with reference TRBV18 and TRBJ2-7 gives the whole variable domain NAGVMQNPRHLVRRRGQEARLRCSPMKGHSHVYWYRQLPEEGLKFMVYLQKENIIDESGMPKERFSAEFPKEGPSILRIQQVVRGDSAAYFCASSPTAPVGPTYEQYFGPGTRLTVT.

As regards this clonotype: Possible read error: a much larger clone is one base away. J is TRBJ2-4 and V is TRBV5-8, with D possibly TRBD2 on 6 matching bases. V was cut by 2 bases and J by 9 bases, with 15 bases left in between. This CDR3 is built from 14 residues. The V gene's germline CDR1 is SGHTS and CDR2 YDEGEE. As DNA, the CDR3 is TGTGCCAGCAGCTTAGGGCAGGGACTTGGCATTCAGTACTTC. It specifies CASSLGQGLGIQYF. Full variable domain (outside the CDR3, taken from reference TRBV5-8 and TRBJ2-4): EAGVTQSPTHLIKTRGQQATLRCSPISGHTSVYWYQQALGLGLQFLLWYDEGEERNRGNFPPRFSGRQFPNYSSELNVNALELEDSALYLCASSLGQGLGIQYFGAGTRLSVL.

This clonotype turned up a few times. The CDR3 spells CASSFGQGVPYGYTF. Written as DNA, the CDR3 is TGTGCCAGCAGCTTTGGTCAGGGGGTACCATATGGCTACACCTTC. The chain combines TRBV7-9 with TRBJ1-2; TRBD1 aligns across 7 bases. CDR1 is SEHNR, CDR2 FQNEAQ, per germline (reference sequence). This CDR3 has 15 amino acids. With V trimmed by 3 bases and J by 5 bases, 9 bases remained unmatched.

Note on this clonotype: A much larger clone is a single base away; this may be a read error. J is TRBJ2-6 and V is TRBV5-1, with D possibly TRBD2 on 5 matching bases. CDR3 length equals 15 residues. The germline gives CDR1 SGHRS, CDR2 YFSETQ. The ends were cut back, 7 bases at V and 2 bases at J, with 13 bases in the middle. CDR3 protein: CASGNPGTGANVLTF. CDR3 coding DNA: TGCGCCAGCGGCAACCCGGGAACTGGGGCCAACGTCCTGACTTTC. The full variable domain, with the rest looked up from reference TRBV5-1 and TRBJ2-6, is KAGVTQTPRYLIKTRGQQVTLSCSPISGHRSVSWYQQTPGQGLQFLFEYFSETQRNKGNFPGRFSGRQFSNSRSEMNVSTLELGDSALYLCASGNPGTGANVLTFGAGSRLTVL.

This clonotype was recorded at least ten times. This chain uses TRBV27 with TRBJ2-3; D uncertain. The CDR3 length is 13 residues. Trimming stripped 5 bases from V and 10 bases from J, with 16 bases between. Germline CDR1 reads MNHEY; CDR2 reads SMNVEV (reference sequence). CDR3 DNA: TGTGCCAGCAGTGCCGTCCTTTCTAGGGCGCAGTATTTT. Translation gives CASSAVLSRAQYF.

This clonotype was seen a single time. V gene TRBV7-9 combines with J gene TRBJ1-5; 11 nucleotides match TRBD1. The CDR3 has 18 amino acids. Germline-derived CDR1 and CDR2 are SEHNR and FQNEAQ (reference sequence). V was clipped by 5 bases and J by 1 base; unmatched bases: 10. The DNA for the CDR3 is TGTGCCAGCAGCCTAACGGGACAGGGGGTTTTGAGCAATCAGCCCCAGCATTTT. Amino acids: CASSLTGQGVLSNQPQHF. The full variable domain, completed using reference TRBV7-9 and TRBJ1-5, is DTGVSQNPRHKITKRGQNVTFRCDPISEHNRLYWYRQTLGQGPEFLTYFQNEAQLEKSRLLSDRFSAERPKGSFSTLEIQRTEQGDSAMYLCASSLTGQGVLSNQPQHFGDGTRLSIL.